There are many counts of the clone carrying this T cell receptor beta chain. The antigen is unknown. Overall study findings and caveats: The TCR gene usage of tumor memory CD4+ T cells clustered together with blood and lymph node memory CD4+ cells and with lymph node naive CD4+ cells.

The V end was cut by 6 bases, the J end by 2 bases, with 12 bases between. This CDR3 has 14 residues. Cells sorted as Tregs were CD4+, CD25+ and CD127-/low. After constant-region reverse-primer amplification, full-length variable regions underwent semi-nested PCR with Nested Universal Primer A. TCRdb fed the 5' RACE reads into MiXCR, producing one record per CDR3 protein. The sample holds 50,000 to 65,000 distinct CDR3 sequences; less than 25% are singletons and the top ten take roughly 3.5%. The sequence was collected from a female donor with breast cancer. The genes are TRBV12-3 or TRBV12-4 and TRBJ2-3; D is uncertain. Sequencing used tumor-infiltrating Tregs sorted from the breast tumor. CDR3: CASSPTPSTDTQYF. CDR3 DNA: TGTGCCAGCAGCCCTACCCCGTCCACAGATACGCAGTATTTT.